The clone carrying this TCR beta chain was observed at least ten times. What it binds is unknown. These data are taken from a study of early T cells in non-severe SARS-CoV-2 infection. About the research overall: Sequencing input comprised bulk RNA from unsorted whole blood; chain pairing was not available. Study findings and constraints: Private and CD4 specificities were missed by VDJdb matching, skewed to anti-spike CD8.

Separate cDNA molecules each had unique molecular identifiers attached to them. TCRdb re-derived calls from the 5' RACE reads in MiXCR, one entry per CDR3 protein. The sample holds around 61,000 distinct CDR3 sequences, roughly 10% seen once. V dropped 1 base and J dropped 7; count of bases not matched to a gene: 4. The CDR3 is 15 amino acids. In germline, CDR1 is SGHTA, CDR2 FQGNSA. The specimen sequenced was whole blood. This clonotype was obtained from an adult who was a healthcare worker with PCR-confirmed SARS-CoV-2 infection or an uninfected control (not recorded which). The chain employs TRBV7-2 and TRBJ1-6; 7 bases fit TRBD1. The CDR3 loop reads CASSLDLRGNSPLHF. CDR3 sequence (DNA): TGTGCCAGCAGCTTAGATCTCAGGGGGAATTCACCCCTCCACTTT.